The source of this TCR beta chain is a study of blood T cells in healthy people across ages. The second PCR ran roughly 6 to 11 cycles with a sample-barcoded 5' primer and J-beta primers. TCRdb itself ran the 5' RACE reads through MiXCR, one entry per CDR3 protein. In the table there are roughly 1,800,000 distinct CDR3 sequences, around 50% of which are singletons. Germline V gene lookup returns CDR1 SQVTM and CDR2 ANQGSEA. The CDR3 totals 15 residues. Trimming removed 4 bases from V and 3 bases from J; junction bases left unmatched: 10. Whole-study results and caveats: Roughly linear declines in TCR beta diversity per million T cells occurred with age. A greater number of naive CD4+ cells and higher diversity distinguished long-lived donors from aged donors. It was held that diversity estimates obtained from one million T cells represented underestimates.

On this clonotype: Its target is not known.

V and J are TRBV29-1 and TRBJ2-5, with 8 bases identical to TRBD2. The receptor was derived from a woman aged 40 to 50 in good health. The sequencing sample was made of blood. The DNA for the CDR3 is TGCAGCGTTGTTGGGAGCGGGGGTGGGGAAGAGACCCAGTACTTC. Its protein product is CSVVGSGGGEETQYF.